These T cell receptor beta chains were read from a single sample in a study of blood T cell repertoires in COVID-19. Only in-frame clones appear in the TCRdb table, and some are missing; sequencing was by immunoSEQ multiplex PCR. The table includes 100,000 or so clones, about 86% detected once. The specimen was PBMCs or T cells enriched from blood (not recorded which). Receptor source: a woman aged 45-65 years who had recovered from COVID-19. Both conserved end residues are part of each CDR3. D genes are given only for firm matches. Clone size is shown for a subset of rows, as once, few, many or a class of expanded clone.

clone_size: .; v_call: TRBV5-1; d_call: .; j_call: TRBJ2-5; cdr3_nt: TGCGCCAGCAGCTTTTTAGAAGAGACCCAGTACTTC; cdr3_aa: CASSFLEETQYF
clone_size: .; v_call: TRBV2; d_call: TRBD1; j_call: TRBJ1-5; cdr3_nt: TGTGCCAGCAGTTCTCGCCCATGGACAGGGCATTTCCATCAGCCCCAGCATTTT; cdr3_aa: CASSSRPWTGHFHQPQHF
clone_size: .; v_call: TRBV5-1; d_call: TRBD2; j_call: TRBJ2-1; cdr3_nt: TGCGCCAGCGGGCCCGGGGGGGCCCCCTACAATGAGCAGTTCTTC; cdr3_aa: CASGPGGAPYNEQFF
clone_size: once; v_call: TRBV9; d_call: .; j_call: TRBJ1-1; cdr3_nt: TGTGCCAGCAGCGTAGAAGTGAGGGCAGGCACTGAAGCTTTCTTT; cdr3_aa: CASSVEVRAGTEAFF
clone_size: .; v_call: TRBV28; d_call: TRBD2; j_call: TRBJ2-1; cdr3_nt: TGTGCCAGCAGTTCCCGACTAGCGGGAGCCTACAATGAGCAGTTCTTC; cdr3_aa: CASSSRLAGAYNEQFF
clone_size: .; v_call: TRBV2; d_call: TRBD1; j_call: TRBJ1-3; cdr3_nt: TGTGCCAGCAGTGTCCAGGGGGCGAACACCATATATTTT; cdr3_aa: CASSVQGANTIYF
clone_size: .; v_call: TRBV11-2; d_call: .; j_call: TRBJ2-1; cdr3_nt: TGTGCCAGCAGCTTCGACAATGAGCAGTTCTTC; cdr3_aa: CASSFDNEQFF
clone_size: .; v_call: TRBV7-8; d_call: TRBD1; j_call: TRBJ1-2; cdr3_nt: TGTGCCAGCAGCCCGGGACAGGGGACCTATGGCTACACCTTC; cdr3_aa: CASSPGQGTYGYTF
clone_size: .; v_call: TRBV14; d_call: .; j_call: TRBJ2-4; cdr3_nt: TGTGCCAGCAGCCAAGGGAGTTACATTCAGTACTTC; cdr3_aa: CASSQGSYIQYF
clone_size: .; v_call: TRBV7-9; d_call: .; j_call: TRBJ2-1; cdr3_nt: TGTGCCAGCAGCTTAGACCAGGCCCTCGGGCAGTTCTTC; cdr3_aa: CASSLDQALGQFF
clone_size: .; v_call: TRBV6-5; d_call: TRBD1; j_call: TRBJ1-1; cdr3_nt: TGTGCCAGCAGTTCATGGACAGGGGGCGGCCCTGAAGCTTTCTTT; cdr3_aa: CASSSWTGGGPEAFF
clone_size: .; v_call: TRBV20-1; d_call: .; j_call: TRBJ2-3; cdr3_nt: TGCAGTGCTAGTGAGCCTAATATTCCGTATTTT; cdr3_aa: CSASEPNIPYF
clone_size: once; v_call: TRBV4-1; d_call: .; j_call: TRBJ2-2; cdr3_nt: TGCGCCAGCAGCCCACAGGGCTCCGGGGAGCTGTTTTTT; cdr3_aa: CASSPQGSGELFF
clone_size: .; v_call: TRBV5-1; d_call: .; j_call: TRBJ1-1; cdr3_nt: TGCGCCAGCAGCTTGCAGGCAGACCCCATGAACACTGAAGCTTTCTTT; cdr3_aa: CASSLQADPMNTEAFF
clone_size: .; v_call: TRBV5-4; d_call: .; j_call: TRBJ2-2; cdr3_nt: TGTGCCAGCAGCTCACCCTCCGGTTATGGAGGTACCGGGGAGCTGTTTTTT; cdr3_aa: CASSSPSGYGGTGELFF
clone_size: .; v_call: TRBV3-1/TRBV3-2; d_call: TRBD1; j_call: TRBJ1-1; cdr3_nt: TGTGCCAGCAGCCAAGGGACAGGGGGGTACACTGAAGCTTTCTTT; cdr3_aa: CASSQGTGGYTEAFF
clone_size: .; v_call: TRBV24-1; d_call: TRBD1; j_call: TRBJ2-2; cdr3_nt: TGTGCCACCAGTGACCAGCGACAGGGTTCCGGGGAGCTGTTTTTT; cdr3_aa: CATSDQRQGSGELFF
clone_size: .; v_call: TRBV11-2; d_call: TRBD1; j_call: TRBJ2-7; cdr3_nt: TGTGCCAGCAGCCGTTATAACCAGGGGGACGAGCAGTACTTC; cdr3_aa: CASSRYNQGDEQYF
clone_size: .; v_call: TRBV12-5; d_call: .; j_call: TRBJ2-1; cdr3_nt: TGTGCTAGTGGTTTGGGGGAGGATTACAACAATGAGCAGTTCTTC; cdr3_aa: CASGLGEDYNNEQFF
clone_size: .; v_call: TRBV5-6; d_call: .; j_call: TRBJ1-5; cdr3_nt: TGTGCCAGCAGCGTGGGGGCTCGAAACAATCAGCCCCAGCATTTT; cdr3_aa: CASSVGARNNQPQHF
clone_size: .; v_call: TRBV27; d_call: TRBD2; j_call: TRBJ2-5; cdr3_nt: TGTGCCAGCAGTTTCCGTTTGCCCGGGACTAGCGGGAGTCAAGAGACCCAGTACTTC; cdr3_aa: CASSFRLPGTSGSQETQYF
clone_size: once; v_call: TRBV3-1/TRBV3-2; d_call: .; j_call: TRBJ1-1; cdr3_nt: TGTGCCAGCAGCCCTTTCTTGAACACTGAAGCTTTCTTT; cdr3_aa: CASSPFLNTEAFF
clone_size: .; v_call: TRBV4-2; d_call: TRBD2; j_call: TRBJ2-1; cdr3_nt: TGTGCCAGCAGCATTAGCGGGGTCGACAATGAGCAGTTCTTC; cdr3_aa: CASSISGVDNEQFF
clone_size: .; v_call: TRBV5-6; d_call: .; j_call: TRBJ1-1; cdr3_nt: TGTGCCAGCAGCGTCGGCACTGAAGCTTTCTTT; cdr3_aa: CASSVGTEAFF
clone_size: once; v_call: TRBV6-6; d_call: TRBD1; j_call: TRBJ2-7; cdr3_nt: TGTGCCAGCAGACACCGGGACAGGGTCGAGCAGTACTTC; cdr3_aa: CASRHRDRVEQYF
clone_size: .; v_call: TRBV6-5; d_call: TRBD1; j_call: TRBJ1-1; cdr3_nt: TGTGCCAGCCAGGCGGGACAGCGGCGCACTGAAGCTTTCTTT; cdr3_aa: CASQAGQRRTEAFF
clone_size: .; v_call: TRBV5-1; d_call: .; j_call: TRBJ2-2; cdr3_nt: TGCGCCAGCAGCGGGGAGGGACAGAACACCGGGGAGCTGTTTTTT; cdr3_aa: CASSGEGQNTGELFF
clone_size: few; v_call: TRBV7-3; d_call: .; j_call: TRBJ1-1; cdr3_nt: TGTGCCAGCAGCTTAACAGCGAACACTGAAGCTTTCTTT; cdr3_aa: CASSLTANTEAFF
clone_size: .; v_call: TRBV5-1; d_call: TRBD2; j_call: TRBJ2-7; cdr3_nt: TGCGCCAGCAGCGTAACTAGCGGGGTGTCCTTGTCGAGAGCCTACGAGCAGTACTTC; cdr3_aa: CASSVTSGVSLSRAYEQYF
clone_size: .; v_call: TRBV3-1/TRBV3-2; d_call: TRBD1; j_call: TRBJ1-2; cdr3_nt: TGTGCCAGCAGCTCACCGGGACAGGGGAGGCATGGCTACACCTTC; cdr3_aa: CASSSPGQGRHGYTF
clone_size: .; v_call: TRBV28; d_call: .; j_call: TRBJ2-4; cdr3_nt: TGTGCCAGCAGTTACAGCAAAAACATTCAGTACTTC; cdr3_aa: CASSYSKNIQYF
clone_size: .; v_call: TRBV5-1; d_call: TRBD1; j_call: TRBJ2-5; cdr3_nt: TGCGCCAGCAGCTCGGGACAGGCCCCAGAGACCCAGTACTTC; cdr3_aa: CASSSGQAPETQYF
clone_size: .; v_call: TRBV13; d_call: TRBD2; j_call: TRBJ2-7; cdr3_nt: TGTGCCAGCAGTCGATTGGAGCTAGCGGCCTCCTACGAGCAGTACTTC; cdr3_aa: CASSRLELAASYEQYF